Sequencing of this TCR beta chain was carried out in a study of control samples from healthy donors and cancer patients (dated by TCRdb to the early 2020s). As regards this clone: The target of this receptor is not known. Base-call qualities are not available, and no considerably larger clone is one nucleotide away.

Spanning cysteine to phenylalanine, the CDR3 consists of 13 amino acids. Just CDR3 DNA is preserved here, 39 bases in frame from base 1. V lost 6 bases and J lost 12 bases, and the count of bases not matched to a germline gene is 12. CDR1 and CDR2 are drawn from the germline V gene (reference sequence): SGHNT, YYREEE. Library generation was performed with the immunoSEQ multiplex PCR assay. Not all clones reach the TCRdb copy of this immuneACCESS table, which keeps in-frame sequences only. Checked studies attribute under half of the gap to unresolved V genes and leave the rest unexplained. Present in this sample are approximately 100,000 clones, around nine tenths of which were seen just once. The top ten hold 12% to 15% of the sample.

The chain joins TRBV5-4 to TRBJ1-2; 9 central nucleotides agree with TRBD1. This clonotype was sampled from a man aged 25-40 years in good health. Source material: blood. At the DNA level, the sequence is TGTGCCAGCACCAGCCGGGACAGGGAATCGCACACCTTC. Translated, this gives CASTSRDRESHTF. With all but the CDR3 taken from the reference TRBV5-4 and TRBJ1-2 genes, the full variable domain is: ETGVTQSPTHLIKTRGQQVTLRCSSQSGHNTVSWYQQALGQGPQFIFQYYREEENGRGNFPPRFSGLQFPNYSSELNVNALELDDSALYLCASTSRDRESHTFGSGTRLTVV.